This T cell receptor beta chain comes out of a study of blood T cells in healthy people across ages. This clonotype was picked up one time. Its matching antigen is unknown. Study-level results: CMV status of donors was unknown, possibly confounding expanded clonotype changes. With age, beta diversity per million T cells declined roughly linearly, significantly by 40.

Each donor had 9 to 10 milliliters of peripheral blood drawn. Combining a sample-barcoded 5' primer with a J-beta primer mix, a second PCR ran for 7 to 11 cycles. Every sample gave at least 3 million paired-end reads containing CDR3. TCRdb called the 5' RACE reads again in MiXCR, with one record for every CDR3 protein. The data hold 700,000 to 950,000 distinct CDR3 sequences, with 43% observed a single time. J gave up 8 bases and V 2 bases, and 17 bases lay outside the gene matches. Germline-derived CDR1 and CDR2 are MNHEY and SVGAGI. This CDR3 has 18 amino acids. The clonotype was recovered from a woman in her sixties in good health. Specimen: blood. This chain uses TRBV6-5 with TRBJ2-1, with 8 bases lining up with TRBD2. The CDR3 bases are TGTGCCAGCAGTTACCAAGGGATGGAGCGGGAGAAGGGCGATGAGCAGTTCTTC. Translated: CASSYQGMEREKGDEQFF.